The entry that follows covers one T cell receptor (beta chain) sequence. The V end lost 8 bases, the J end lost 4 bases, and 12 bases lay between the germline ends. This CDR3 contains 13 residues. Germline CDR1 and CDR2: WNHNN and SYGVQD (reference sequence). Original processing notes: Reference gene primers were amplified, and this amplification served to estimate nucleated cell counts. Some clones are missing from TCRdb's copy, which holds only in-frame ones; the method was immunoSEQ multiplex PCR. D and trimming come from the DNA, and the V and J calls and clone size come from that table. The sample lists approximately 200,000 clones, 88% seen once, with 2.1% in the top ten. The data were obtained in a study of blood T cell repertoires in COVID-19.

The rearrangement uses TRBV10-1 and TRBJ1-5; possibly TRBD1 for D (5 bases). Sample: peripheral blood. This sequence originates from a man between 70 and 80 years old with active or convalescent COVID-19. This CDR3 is CASSPAGNQPQHF. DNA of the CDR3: TGCGCCAGCTCCCCGGCAGGGAATCAGCCCCAGCATTTT.